The 28 T cell receptor beta chains presented below share a single source sample, sequenced in a study of T cell repertoires in cytomegalovirus infection. TCRdb redid the calling of the reads with MiXCR, one entry per CDR3 protein. This repertoire shows about a million distinct CDR3 sequences, 30% to 40% found once; its top ten account for over 10%. These receptors' antigens are unknown. The material was cultured CD8+ T cells from PBMCs, obtained from culture after CMV antigen stimulation. Receptor source: a human donor in good health (CMV status not recorded). Some clones in this sample may be carry-over from other donors' samples.

This clonotype has just a few counts. The chain has TRBV7-9 and TRBJ2-3; 8 bases are a match to TRBD1. Trimming at V came to 4 bases and at J to 4 bases, leaving 4 bases not matched to a gene. The V gene's germline CDR1 is SEHNR and CDR2 FQNEAQ (reference sequence). The CDR3 contains 14 residues. CDR3 DNA: TGTGCCAGCAGCTCCGGACAGGGTCCAGATACGCAGTATTTT. Encoded protein: CASSSGQGPDTQYF.

The table lists this clonotype with a count of one. Germline is not matched at one junction end, which may reflect a read error. The rearrangement links TRBV14 to TRBJ1-1, with 9 positions matching TRBD1. The CDR3 has 16 residues. CDR1 is SGHDN and CDR2 is FVKESK in the germline V gene. The CDR3: CASGQAGDRANTEAFF. The CDR3 DNA reads TGTGCCAGCGGCCAAGCGGGGGACAGGGCGAACACTGAAGCTTTCTTT. Variable domain in full (rest from reference TRBV14 and TRBJ1-1): EAGVTQFPSHSVIEKGQTVTLRCDPISGHDNLYWYRRVMGKEIKFLLHFVKESKQDESGMPNNRFLAERTGGTYSTLKVQPAELEDSGVYFCASGQAGDRANTEAFFGQGTRLTVV.

The table lists this clonotype with many counts. The gene calls are TRBV12-3 or TRBV12-4 and TRBJ2-5; possibly TRBD2 for D (6 bases). The CDR3 runs to 13 residues. V was cut by 3 bases and J by 14 bases, with 19 bases left in between. The CDR3 loop reads CASSFVASEEPYF. For the CDR3, the DNA is TGTGCCAGCAGTTTCGTGGCTAGCGAGGAACCTTACTTC.

The sample holds many counts of this clonotype. V is TRBV12-3 or TRBV12-4 and J is TRBJ1-2; 9 bases are a match to TRBD1. The CDR3 is 15 amino acids. CDR3 loop: CATQFRRTGVHGYTF. As DNA, the CDR3 is TGTGCAACACAATTCCGCCGGACAGGGGTACATGGCTACACCTTC.

V and J are TRBV2 and TRBJ2-3; perhaps TRBD2 as D (5 bases). Germline loops: CDR1 SNHLY, CDR2 FYNNEI. The CDR3 extends over 15 amino acids. Trimming removed 10 bases from V and 0 bases from J, with 17 bases in between. CDR3 DNA sequence: TGTGCCATCTCTTTGAGGGAACCGAGCACAGATACGCAGTATTTT. It translates to CAISLREPSTDTQYF. Together with reference TRBV2 and TRBJ2-3, the CDR3 gives the full variable domain: EPEVTQTPSHQVTQMGQEVILRCVPISNHLYFYWYRQILGQKVEFLVSFYNNEISEKSEIFDDQFSVERPDGSNFTLKIRSTKLEDSAMYFCAISLREPSTDTQYFGPGTRLTVL.

This clonotype was counted many times. The chain carries TRBV7-8 and TRBJ2-3; 9 nucleotides align to TRBD2. This CDR3 is 15 amino acids long. Germline V gene sequence: CDR1 SGHVS, CDR2 FQNEAQ. V lost 6 bases to trimming and J lost 6 bases; unmatched junction nucleotides: 10. CDR3 loop: CASRLLAGLRDTQYF. DNA for the CDR3: TGTGCCAGCAGATTACTAGCGGGCCTGCGGGATACGCAGTATTTT.

This clonotype was seen a few times. The CDR3 sequence is CASSQEGAANEKLFF. CDR3 bases: TGCGCCAGCAGCCAAGAGGGGGCGGCTAATGAAAAACTGTTTTTT. The V and J genes are TRBV4-1 and TRBJ1-4; TRBD1 might be the D (6 bases). Trimming took 0 bases from V and 3 from J, leaving 8 bases between them. Germline-derived CDR1 and CDR2 are MGHRA and YSYEKL. The CDR3 spans 15 residues.

This clonotype was counted ten times or more. J is TRBJ2-7 and V is TRBV6-1; 10 nucleotides agree with TRBD1. The length of the CDR3 is 15 residues. After removal of 2 bases from V and 2 bases from J, the junction contained 3 bases not matched to a gene. Germline values: CDR1 MNHNS, CDR2 SASEGT. The CDR3 DNA sequence: TGTGCCAGCAGTGAACCGGGACAGGGGACCTACGAGCAGTACGTC. Its protein product is CASSEPGQGTYEQYV.

The chain has TRBV12-3 or TRBV12-4 and TRBJ2-1, with TRBD1 matching 8 bases. V lost 6 bases, J lost 6 bases, and 10 bases stayed unmatched. The CDR3 loop spans 15 amino acids. CDR3 protein: CASSYQQGVCNEQFF. The CDR3 DNA follows: TGTGCCAGCAGCTATCAACAGGGGGTTTGCAATGAGCAGTTCTTC.

J is TRBJ1-2 and V is TRBV27, with D tentatively TRBD1 (5 bases). The length of the CDR3 is 16 residues. Looked up from germline, CDR1 is MNHEY and CDR2 is SMNVEV (reference sequence). With 2 bases removed from V and 0 bases from J, the gap between germline ends came to 13 bases. CDR3 amino acids: CASSLAQGSPNYGYTF. CDR3 DNA sequence: TGTGCCAGCAGTTTAGCGCAGGGTAGCCCTAACTATGGCTACACCTTC.

In its sample, this clonotype was seen a few times. The J gene is TRBJ1-1, the V gene TRBV15, with 8 positions matching TRBD1. The CDR3 totals 14 residues. The germline CDR1 and CDR2 sequences are LNHNV and YYDKDF (reference sequence). The trim removed 5 bases at V and 5 bases at J, leaving 7 bases unmatched. CDR3 sequence reads: CATSDGTGRTEAFF. The CDR3 DNA reads TGTGCCACCAGCGATGGGACAGGCCGAACTGAAGCTTTCTTT.

The chain recombines TRBV7-9 with TRBJ1-1; maybe TRBD1 (6 bases). Between the trimmed V and J ends, which lost 4 bases and 3 bases, there was a span of 24 bases. Germline V gene sequence: CDR1 SEHNR, CDR2 FQNEAQ (reference sequence). The CDR3 totals 18 residues. Here the CDR3 DNA reads TGTGCCAGCAGCTCCGCTTATCAAGGACAGTGGGCAGACACTGAAGCTTTCTTT. Its protein product is CASSSAYQGQWADTEAFF.

The chain has TRBV10-3 and TRBJ2-2; 11 positions agree with TRBD2. From germline, CDR1 is ENHRY and CDR2 SYGVKD. The CDR3 sequence is 18 residues long. J lost 4 bases, V lost 10 bases, and 17 bases had no gene match. For the CDR3, the DNA is TGTGCCAGACCAGCTAGCGGGGGGCGACCCTCGGGCACCGGGGAGCTGTTTTTT. This encodes CARPASGGRPSGTGELFF.

There are a few counts of this clonotype. J is TRBJ2-7 and V is TRBV13, with D possibly matching TRBD2 (6 bases). This CDR3 is 15 amino acids long. Germline loops: CDR1 PRHDT, CDR2 FYEKMQ (reference sequence). V lost 2 bases to trimming and J lost 0 bases, with 11 bases between them. DNA of the CDR3: TGTGCCAGCAGCTTACCCCGGGGGACCTCCTACGAGCAGTACTTC. Amino acid sequence: CASSLPRGTSYEQYF. The full variable domain, completed using reference TRBV13 and TRBJ2-7, is AAGVIQSPRHLIKEKRETATLKCYPIPRHDTVYWYQQGPGQDPQFLISFYEKMQSDKGSIPDRFSAQQFSDYHSELNMSSLELGDSALYFCASSLPRGTSYEQYFGPGTRLTVT.

This chain links TRBV12-3 or TRBV12-4 with TRBJ1-3, with D uncertain. The CDR3 runs to 15 residues. The V gene lost 8 bases and the J gene lost 0 bases, with 14 bases spanning the gap. CDR3 region: CASPSQVDSGNTIYF. CDR3 nucleotides: TGTGCCAGCCCTTCCCAGGTTGACTCTGGAAACACCATATATTTT.

This clonotype occurred once. The genes are TRBV7-6 and TRBJ2-1, with 10 bases fitting TRBD2. V lost 5 bases, J lost 9 bases, and 10 bases stayed unmatched. Germline V gene sequence: CDR1 SGHVS, CDR2 FNYEAQ. This CDR3 spans 15 amino acids. CDR3: CASSPLERGGSEQFF. The CDR3 DNA is TGTGCCAGCAGCCCCTTGGAGCGGGGGGGGAGTGAGCAGTTCTTC.

The rearrangement links TRBV27 to TRBJ2-1, with D maybe TRBD1 (6 bases). This CDR3 has 13 residues. CDR1 MNHEY and CDR2 SMNVEV come from the germline V gene (reference sequence). The CDR3 DNA is TGTGGAAGTTCGACAGGAGCCTACAATGAGCAGTTCTTC. Its translation is CGSSTGAYNEQFF.

The rearrangement uses TRBV27 and TRBJ2-1; D remains unclear. CDR3 length: 12 amino acids. CDR1 and CDR2 (germline): MNHEY, SMNVEV (reference sequence). The germline V and J ends were trimmed by 0 bases and 10 bases, with 7 bases remaining between them. CDR3 protein: CASSLSATEQFF. The CDR3 coding sequence is TGTGCCAGCAGTTTATCGGCCACAGAGCAGTTCTTC.

This clonotype came up many times. The CDR3 protein is CASSSVEGDQETQYF. In DNA, the CDR3 is TGTGCCAGCAGCTCCGTGGAGGGAGACCAAGAGACCCAGTACTTC. The chain employs TRBV7-2 and TRBJ2-5; D is perhaps TRBD2 (6 bases). CDR3 size: 15 residues. Per germline, CDR1 SGHTA and CDR2 FQGNSA. Trimming removed 4 bases from V and 0 bases from J, with 12 bases in between.

This clonotype was recorded at least ten times. V and J are TRBV12-5 and TRBJ2-7, with a weak D call TRBD2 (5 bases). The ends were cut back, 0 bases at V and 9 bases at J, with 18 bases in the middle. Per the germline V gene, CDR1 is LGHNT and CDR2 is FRNRAP. The CDR3 has 15 residues. CDR3 DNA: TGTGCTAGTGGTTTGGTAGCGGCCAGCCCCGCGCGGCAGTACGTC. Protein product: CASGLVAASPARQYV.

The V gene is TRBV14, the J gene TRBJ1-4, with D perhaps matching TRBD1 (6 bases). The CDR3 runs 13 residues. With 4 bases removed from V and 8 bases from J, the gap between germline ends came to 11 bases. Germline lookup yields CDR1 SGHDN and CDR2 FVKESK. The chain's CDR3 is CASSLQGSEKLFF. The CDR3 DNA sequence: TGTGCCAGCAGCCTACAGGGATCGGAAAAACTGTTTTTT.

The V call is TRBV19, the J call TRBJ2-2; 14 bases are a match to TRBD2. CDR1 is LNHDA and CDR2 is SQIVND in the germline V gene (reference sequence). CDR3 length: 15 residues. The V segment lost 10 bases and the J segment 5 bases; nucleotides outside the gene matches: 6. Written as DNA, the CDR3 is TGTGCCACCTCGACTAGCGGGGGGGAAACCGGGGAGCTGTTTTTT. It encodes CATSTSGGETGELFF.

This clonotype was seen only a few times. The genes are TRBV27 and TRBJ2-1; 10 bases agree with TRBD1. V was clipped by 3 bases and J by 6 bases; unmatched bases: 11. Per germline, CDR1 MNHEY and CDR2 SMNVEV (reference sequence). The CDR3 runs to 17 residues. In DNA form, the CDR3 reads TGTGCCAGCAGTTTTGGGGAAGGGACAGGGGTTTCCAATGAGCAGTTCTTC. Translation: CASSFGEGTGVSNEQFF.

The chain employs TRBV11-2 and TRBJ2-2, with 8 positions matching TRBD2. The CDR3 spans 19 residues. Trimming at V came to 6 bases and at J to 3 bases, leaving 18 bases not matched to a gene. CDR1 SGHAT and CDR2 FQNNGV come from the germline V gene. In nucleotides, the CDR3 is TGTGCCAGCAGTCAATGGATAACCGGGACTAGTGAGGACACCGGGGAGCTGTTTTTT. Protein: CASSQWITGTSEDTGELFF. Filled out from reference TRBV11-2 and TRBJ2-2, the complete variable domain reads EAGVAQSPRYKIIEKRQSVAFWCNPISGHATLYWYQQILGQGPKLLIQFQNNGVVDDSQLPKDRFSAERLKGVDSTLKIQPAKLEDSAVYLCASSQWITGTSEDTGELFFGEGSRLTVL.

This clonotype occurred a few times. The rearrangement uses TRBV2 and TRBJ2-5; D is perhaps TRBD1 (7 bases). This CDR3 has 16 amino acids. The V gene's germline CDR1 is SNHLY and CDR2 FYNNEI. With 4 bases removed from V and 2 bases from J, the gap between germline ends came to 17 bases. Here the CDR3 DNA reads TGTGCCAGCAGTGGAAGGACAGGAGGGAGGCAAGAGACCCAGTACTTC. Its translation: CASSGRTGGRQETQYF.

Remarks on this clonotype: The junction departs from germline at one end; a sequencing error may be responsible. The chain links TRBV6-4 to TRBJ2-1; perhaps TRBD1 as D (5 bases). This CDR3 spans 17 amino acids. Per germline, CDR1 MRHNA and CDR2 SNTAGT. CDR3 nucleotides: TGTGTCAGCAGTGAAAGGGTGCAGCCAGGGATGGGCAATGAGCAGTTCTTC. Its protein is CVSSERVQPGMGNEQFF.

The sample holds a few counts of this clonotype. The J gene is TRBJ2-2, the V gene TRBV9, with D tentatively TRBD1 or TRBD2 (5 bases each). Germline CDR1 reads SGDLS; CDR2 reads YYNGEE. V was trimmed by 6 bases and J by 4 bases, leaving 22 bases between them. The CDR3 contains 17 residues. The CDR3 nucleotides are TGTGCCAGCAACTTGGGACCGATTCCAACCATCACCGGGGAGCTGTTTTTT. This codes for CASNLGPIPTITGELFF.

This chain joins TRBV20-1 and TRBJ2-4; 7 nucleotides match TRBD2. This CDR3 contains 15 residues. Losses at the gene ends were 0 bases for V and 1 base for J; bases not matched to a gene: 3. Per germline, CDR1 DFQATT and CDR2 SNEGSKA (reference sequence). The CDR3 region has the DNA TGCAGTGCTAGAGACCTCGGGGGGGCCAAAAACATTCAGTACTTC. Translated, it gives CSARDLGGAKNIQYF.